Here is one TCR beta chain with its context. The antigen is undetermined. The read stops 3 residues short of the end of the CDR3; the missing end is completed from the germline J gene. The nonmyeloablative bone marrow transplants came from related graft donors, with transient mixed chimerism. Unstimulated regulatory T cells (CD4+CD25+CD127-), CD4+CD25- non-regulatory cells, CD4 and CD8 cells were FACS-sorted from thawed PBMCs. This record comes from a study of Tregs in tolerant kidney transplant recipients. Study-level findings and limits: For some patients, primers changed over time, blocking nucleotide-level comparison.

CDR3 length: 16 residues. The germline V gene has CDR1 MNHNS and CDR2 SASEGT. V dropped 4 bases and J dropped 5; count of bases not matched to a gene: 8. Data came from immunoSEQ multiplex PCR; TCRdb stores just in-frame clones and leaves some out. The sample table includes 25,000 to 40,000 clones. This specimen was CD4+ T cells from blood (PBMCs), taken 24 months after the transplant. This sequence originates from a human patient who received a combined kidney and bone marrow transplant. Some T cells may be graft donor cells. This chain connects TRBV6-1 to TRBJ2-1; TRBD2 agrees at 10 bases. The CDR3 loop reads CASSAPGTSANNEQFF. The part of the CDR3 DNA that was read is TGTGCCAGCAGTGCTCCCGGGACTAGCGCGAACAATGAG.